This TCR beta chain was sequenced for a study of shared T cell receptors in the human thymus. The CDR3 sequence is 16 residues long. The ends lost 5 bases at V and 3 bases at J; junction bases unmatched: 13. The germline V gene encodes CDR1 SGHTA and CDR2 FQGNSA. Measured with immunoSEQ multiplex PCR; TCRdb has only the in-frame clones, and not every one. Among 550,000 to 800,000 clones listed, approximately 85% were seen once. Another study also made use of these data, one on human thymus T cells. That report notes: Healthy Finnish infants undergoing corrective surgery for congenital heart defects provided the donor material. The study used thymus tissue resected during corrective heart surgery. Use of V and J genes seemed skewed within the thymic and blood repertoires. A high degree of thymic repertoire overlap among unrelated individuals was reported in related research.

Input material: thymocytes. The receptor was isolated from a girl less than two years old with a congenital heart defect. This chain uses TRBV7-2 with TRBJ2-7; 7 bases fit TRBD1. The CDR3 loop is CASSVVGGRCFYEQYF. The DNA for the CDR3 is TGTGCCAGCAGCGTAGTAGGGGGCAGGTGCTTCTACGAGCAGTACTTC.